This TCR beta chain was identified in a study of T cell responses to AZD1222 COVID-19 vaccine. The assay was immunoSEQ multiplex PCR, and TCRdb's table has in-frame clones only and misses some. The sample comprises about 76,000 clones, approximately 80% of which are singletons, and 25% to 30% rests with the top ten. The CDR3 spans 15 residues. V lost 8 bases and J lost 3; bases outside the gene matches: 9. The germline CDR1 and CDR2 sequences are MGHRA and YSYEKL. Overall study findings and caveats: Epitopes outside B.1.351 and B.1.1.7 mutated regions reportedly drew nearly half of spike TCRs. Recipients of two AZD1222 doses showed rising Spike-specific TCR breadth and depth. Scientists sampled the repertoires only once the peak T cell response had passed. White British ancestry dominated among donors, who included more females, and clonal diversity was possibly underestimated.

A note on this clone: The antigen remains undetermined.

The receptor comes from an adult who received the MenACWY meningococcal vaccine as a control. The V and J genes are TRBV4-1 and TRBJ1-1; 10 bases line up with TRBD1. Specimen: peripheral blood, collected 28 days after the second dose of the MenACWY control vaccine. CDR3: CASGGTGESYTEAFF. CDR3 bases: TGCGCCAGCGGAGGGACAGGGGAATCCTACACTGAAGCTTTCTTT.